The T cell receptor (beta chain) described here comes from a study of T cell repertoires in urothelial bladder cancer. General study points: Median infiltrating lymphocyte percentage was approximately 2.1% in carcinoma specimens. One T-cell clone reached up to roughly 17% of carcinoma infiltrating lymphocytes. Median T cells were around 5,200 in carcinoma and about 26,000 in benign specimens.

Sequenced by immunoSEQ multiplex PCR; TCRdb stores in-frame clones only, minus some. The sample has around 12,000 clones; about 63% are singletons. Trimming took 6 bases from V and 0 from J, leaving 24 bases between them. This CDR3 has 18 amino acids. Germline assignment: CDR1 MNHEY and CDR2 SMNVEV (reference sequence). For this clone: The antigen is unknown.

The sequencing input was tumor-infiltrating cells from bladder cancer. This chain joins TRBV27 and TRBJ2-7; the D gene is possibly TRBD1 (7 bases). The source is a human donor with a benign inflammatory bladder lesion. The CDR3: CASREGAGVFRPSYEQYF. In nucleotides, the CDR3 is TGTGCCAGCAGGGAGGGGGCAGGGGTATTTAGACCCTCCTACGAGCAGTACTTC.